The next 25 T cell receptor beta chains were all read from a single sample in a study of Ad26.COV2.S vaccination and SARS-CoV-2 variants (dated by TCRdb to the early 2020s). The method was the immunoSEQ multiplex PCR assay. TCRdb mirrors the immuneACCESS table, restricted to in-frame sequences. Some clones are absent from its copies; in checked studies, under half trace to an unresolved V gene, and the reason for the others is unknown. In all, the sample holds approximately 400,000 clones, and approximately 83% of those were seen once. The biggest ten clones account for just under 7.5% of the sample. Read against the paper, the sample's treatment or condition label means: 19 received Ad26.COV2.S at low or high dose, single or two shots; about 5 received placebo; per-sample allocation not given. For vaccine and placebo recipients, the sequenced repertoires came from samples collected on day 63 after the first injection.

This material consisted of peripheral blood, taken in a trial of Ad26.COV2.S vaccine versus placebo. These receptors all stem from a person aged 18-65 years who received the Ad26.COV2.S COVID-19 vaccine or a placebo.

The chain links TRBV19 to TRBJ2-5; D perhaps matches TRBD2 (6 bases). The germline V gene encodes CDR1 LNHDA and CDR2 SQIVND (reference sequence). Trimming pared 2 bases from V and 4 bases from J, leaving 11 bases between. There are 14 residues in the CDR3. As DNA, the CDR3 is TGTGCCAGTAGTATAATGGCGGGGCGAGAGACCCAGTACTTC. Protein: CASSIMAGRETQYF.

The chain employs TRBV5-1 and TRBJ1-1; D uncertain. Germline CDR1 reads SGHRS; CDR2 reads YFSETQ. There are 14 residues in the CDR3. Trimming cost V 0 bases and J 5 bases, with 11 bases left between them. CDR3 coding DNA: TGCGCCAGCAGCTTGGAGGGTACGTGGACTGAAGCTTTCTTT. This encodes CASSLEGTWTEAFF.

CDR3 region: CASTSRLAGGDEQFF. The CDR3 nucleotides read TGTGCCAGCACCTCTCGGCTAGCGGGGGGGGATGAGCAGTTCTTC. This chain connects TRBV7-6 to TRBJ2-1, with 12 bases that match TRBD2. This CDR3 contains 15 residues. J gave up 8 bases and V 7 bases, and 9 bases lay outside the gene matches. The V gene's germline CDR1 is SGHVS and CDR2 FNYEAQ.

The chain employs TRBV12-5 and TRBJ2-2, with TRBD2 matching 7 bases. The CDR3 has 13 amino acids. Unmatched junction bases numbered 4, after V lost 9 bases and J lost 3 bases. Germline CDR1 is LGHNT and CDR2 is FRNRAP. The CDR3 is CARFREDTGELFF. The CDR3 bases are TGTGCTAGATTCCGGGAGGACACCGGGGAGCTGTTTTTT.

The CDR3 sequence: CASHLRIYGYTF. In nucleotides, the CDR3 is TGTGCCAGCCACTTAAGGATATATGGCTACACCTTC. The rearrangement links TRBV19 to TRBJ1-2; D is unresolved. V gave up 9 bases and J gave up 5 bases, with 13 bases separating them. The CDR3 contains 12 residues. Germline V CDR1 and CDR2: LNHDA, SQIVND (reference sequence).

The rearrangement links TRBV6-4 to TRBJ2-2; D call uncertain. Germline V gives CDR1 MRHNA, CDR2 SNTAGT. The CDR3 totals 13 residues. The V gene lost 0 bases and the J gene lost 6 bases, with 5 bases spanning the gap. CDR3 amino acids: CASSDSQAGELFF. CDR3 nucleotide sequence: TGTGCCAGCAGTGACTCGCAGGCCGGGGAGCTGTTTTTT.

The rearrangement uses TRBV11-3 and TRBJ2-3; D is perhaps TRBD2 (6 bases). V was clipped by 0 bases and J by 0 bases, with 7 bases between them. The CDR3 covers 15 residues. CDR1 is SGHNT, CDR2 YENEEA, per germline. The CDR3 sequence is CASSLDSGSTDTQYF. CDR3 bases: TGTGCCAGCAGCTTAGATAGCGGTAGCACAGATACGCAGTATTTT.

The genes are TRBV25-1 and TRBJ1-1; 8 bases fit TRBD1. The V gene end was trimmed by 3 bases and the J gene end by 1 base; junction bases not matched to a gene: 4. This CDR3 spans 15 amino acids. CDR1 is MGHDK, CDR2 SYGVNS, per germline. The CDR3 region is CASSEVRGRNTEAFF. In DNA, the CDR3 is TGTGCCAGCAGTGAGGTCAGGGGGCGGAACACTGAAGCTTTCTTT. The full variable domain, in which reference TRBV25-1 and TRBJ1-1 provide the parts outside the CDR3, is EADIYQTPRYLVIGTGKKITLECSQTMGHDKMYWYQQDPGMELHLIHYSYGVNSTEKGDLSSESTVSRIRTEHFPLTLESARPSHTSQYLCASSEVRGRNTEAFFGQGTRLTVV.

About this clone: The sample has other DNA sequences that encode this CDR3 too. The rearrangement links TRBV7-9 to TRBJ1-1; 8 nucleotides align to TRBD1. The CDR3 totals 13 residues. Germline CDR1 and CDR2: SEHNR and FQNEAQ (reference sequence). Trimming removed 3 bases from V and 4 bases from J; junction bases left unmatched: 1. CDR3 sequence: CASSFTGGTEAFF. For the CDR3, the DNA is TGTGCCAGCAGCTTTACAGGGGGCACTGAAGCTTTCTTT.

V is TRBV7-2 and J is TRBJ1-4, with 10 bases identical to TRBD1. Per germline, CDR1 SGHTA and CDR2 FQGNSA. The CDR3 runs 15 residues. The V segment lost 3 bases and the J segment 7 bases; nucleotides outside the gene matches: 5. CDR3 amino acids: CASSFDRGRAEKLFF. The CDR3 nucleotides read TGTGCCAGCAGCTTCGACAGGGGGCGAGCTGAAAAACTGTTTTTT. Filled out from reference TRBV7-2 and TRBJ1-4, the complete variable domain reads GAGVSQSPSNKVTEKGKDVELRCDPISGHTALYWYRQSLGQGLEFLIYFQGNSAPDKSGLPSDRFSAERTGGSVSTLTIQRTQQEDSAVYLCASSFDRGRAEKLFFGSGTQLSVL.

The rearrangement uses TRBV11-3 and TRBJ2-1; 10 bases map to TRBD1. The CDR3 consists of 15 residues. V was clipped by 4 bases and J by 3 bases; unmatched bases: 3. In germline, CDR1 is SGHNT, CDR2 YENEEA. The CDR3 region is CASSSTGGNYNEQFF. CDR3 in DNA: TGTGCCAGCAGCTCGACAGGGGGCAACTACAATGAGCAGTTCTTC. The full variable domain, its missing parts supplied by reference TRBV11-3 and TRBJ2-1, is EAGVVQSPRYKIIEKKQPVAFWCNPISGHNTLYWYLQNLGQGPELLIRYENEEAVDDSQLPKDRFSAERLKGVDSTLKIQPAELGDSAVYLCASSSTGGNYNEQFFGPGTRLTVL.

The chain carries TRBV20-1 and TRBJ2-1; 9 bases match TRBD2. Per the germline V gene, CDR1 is DFQATT and CDR2 is SNEGSKA (reference sequence). The junction had 13 bases not matched to a gene; V was cut back by 3 bases and J by 7 bases. The CDR3 has 16 amino acids. CDR3 residues: CSASGAGGLGENEQFF. CDR3 bases: TGCAGTGCTAGTGGCGCGGGAGGGCTCGGGGAGAATGAGCAGTTCTTC.

J is TRBJ1-1 and V is TRBV7-2; TRBD1 might be the D (5 bases). Per germline, CDR1 SGHTA and CDR2 FQGNSA. Trimming stripped 4 bases from V and 0 bases from J, with 9 bases between. CDR3 length equals 14 residues. CDR3: CASSSTTVNTEAFF. CDR3 in DNA: TGTGCCAGCAGCTCGACGACAGTGAACACTGAAGCTTTCTTT.

This chain joins TRBV5-4 and TRBJ2-1; tentatively, D is TRBD1 (5 bases). CDR1 is SGHNT, CDR2 YYREEE, per germline (reference sequence). The CDR3 is 14 amino acids. Trimming removed 2 bases at V and 0 bases at J, with 6 bases between. The CDR3 here is CASSLQASYNEQFF. The CDR3 DNA follows: TGTGCCAGCAGCTTACAGGCCTCCTACAATGAGCAGTTCTTC.

The chain joins TRBV19 to TRBJ2-3, with D hard to call. CDR1 is LNHDA, CDR2 SQIVND, per germline (reference sequence). This CDR3 spans 12 amino acids. The V and J ends lost 5 bases and 5 bases respectively, with 8 bases between them. For the CDR3, the DNA is TGTGCCAGTAGTCCCACGGGAGATACGCAGTATTTT. It codes for CASSPTGDTQYF.

The chain couples TRBV25-1 to TRBJ1-2; no reliable D call. The germline V gene encodes CDR1 MGHDK and CDR2 SYGVNS. Trimming stripped 1 base from V and 3 bases from J, with 3 bases between. The CDR3 has 12 residues. CDR3 nucleotide sequence: TGTGCCAGCAGTGAATTGGACTATGGCTACACCTTC. Its protein product is CASSELDYGYTF.

V gene TRBV7-2 combines with J gene TRBJ1-1, with TRBD1 identical over 7 bases. Trimming took 4 bases from V and 6 from J; bases not matched to a gene: 14. Germline V CDR1 and CDR2: SGHTA, FQGNSA. This CDR3 is 16 amino acids long. For the CDR3, the DNA is TGTGCCAGCAGCTCCCGTCGGACAGGACGACAACCTGAAGCTTTCTTT. Protein: CASSSRRTGRQPEAFF.

The chain combines TRBV2 with TRBJ2-2; possible D gene TRBD2, 7 bases. Germline V CDR1 and CDR2: SNHLY, FYNNEI. The CDR3 spans 16 residues. Trimming left V 8 bases short and J 8 bases short, with 24 bases between. The CDR3 DNA reads as TGTGCCAGCCGAGGTACGGGGGGCGGCGGAGCTGGGGAGCTGTTTTTT. Encoded protein: CASRGTGGGGAGELFF.

The chain recombines TRBV5-5 with TRBJ2-7; D could derive from TRBD1 or TRBD2 (5 bases each). The CDR3 is made up of 12 amino acids. V lost 0 bases, J lost 6 bases, and 7 bases lay in between. The germline V gene encodes CDR1 SGHKS and CDR2 YYEKEE (reference sequence). The CDR3 DNA follows: TGTGCCAGCAGCTTGGAGAGGGGCGAGCAGTACTTC. It codes for CASSLERGEQYF.

The chain combines TRBV9 with TRBJ2-3; D is ambiguous. This CDR3 spans 14 amino acids. The germline V gene encodes CDR1 SGDLS and CDR2 YYNGEE. V lost 4 bases and J 6 bases, leaving 15 bases between the germline ends. Here the CDR3 reads CASSPGLSSDTQYF. The CDR3 nucleotides are TGTGCCAGCAGCCCCGGTCTTAGTTCCGATACGCAGTATTTT.

The rearrangement uses TRBV3-1 (or the pseudogene TRBV3-2) and TRBJ2-5; 14 positions match TRBD2. Germline CDR1 LGHDT, CDR2 YNNKEL (reference sequence). The CDR3 sequence is 18 residues long. The ends lost 0 bases at V and 5 bases at J; junction bases unmatched: 8. CDR3 sequence (DNA): TGTGCCAGCAGCCAAGATCCGGGACTAGCGGGAGAGGGGGAGACCCAGTACTTC. Translating gives CASSQDPGLAGEGETQYF.

This sequence joins TRBV5-1 and TRBJ1-2; D perhaps matches TRBD1 (5 bases). The CDR3 is 14 amino acids. The germline V gene has CDR1 SGHRS and CDR2 YFSETQ. Trimming took 0 bases from V and 2 from J, leaving 8 bases between them. Here the CDR3 DNA reads TGCGCCAGCAGCTTGGGAGGGGAGAACTATGGCTACACCTTC. Translation gives CASSLGGENYGYTF. Combining the CDR3 with reference TRBV5-1 and TRBJ1-2 gives the whole variable domain KAGVTQTPRYLIKTRGQQVTLSCSPISGHRSVSWYQQTPGQGLQFLFEYFSETQRNKGNFPGRFSGRQFSNSRSEMNVSTLELGDSALYLCASSLGGENYGYTFGSGTRLTVV.

The J gene is TRBJ2-5, the V gene TRBV27; possible D gene TRBD1, 7 bases. The CDR3 loop spans 19 amino acids. V was cut by 3 bases and J by 0 bases, with 23 bases left in between. Germline CDR1 is MNHEY and CDR2 is SMNVEV (reference sequence). The CDR3 reads CASSFQGVLRGRYQETQYF. In DNA form, the CDR3 reads TGTGCCAGCAGTTTCCAGGGGGTCCTACGAGGGAGGTACCAAGAGACCCAGTACTTC.

This clone has a count of ten or more. The V call is TRBV7-2, the J call TRBJ1-4; D remains unclear. Germline CDR1 and CDR2: SGHTA and FQGNSA. The ends were cut back, 4 bases at V and 5 bases at J, with 14 bases in the middle. This CDR3 has 15 amino acids. This chain's CDR3 is CASSYTRGRNEKLFF. The CDR3 DNA is TGTGCCAGCAGCTACACACGGGGAAGGAATGAAAAACTGTTTTTT.

The rearrangement links TRBV11-3 to TRBJ2-2, with D unresolved. CDR1 and CDR2 (germline): SGHNT, YENEEA. This CDR3 spans 14 amino acids. The V end lost 1 base, the J end lost 7 bases, and 10 bases lay between the germline ends. DNA for the CDR3: TGTGCCAGCAGCTTAGGGGGTCTGGGCGGGGAGCTGTTTTTT. Amino acids: CASSLGGLGGELFF.